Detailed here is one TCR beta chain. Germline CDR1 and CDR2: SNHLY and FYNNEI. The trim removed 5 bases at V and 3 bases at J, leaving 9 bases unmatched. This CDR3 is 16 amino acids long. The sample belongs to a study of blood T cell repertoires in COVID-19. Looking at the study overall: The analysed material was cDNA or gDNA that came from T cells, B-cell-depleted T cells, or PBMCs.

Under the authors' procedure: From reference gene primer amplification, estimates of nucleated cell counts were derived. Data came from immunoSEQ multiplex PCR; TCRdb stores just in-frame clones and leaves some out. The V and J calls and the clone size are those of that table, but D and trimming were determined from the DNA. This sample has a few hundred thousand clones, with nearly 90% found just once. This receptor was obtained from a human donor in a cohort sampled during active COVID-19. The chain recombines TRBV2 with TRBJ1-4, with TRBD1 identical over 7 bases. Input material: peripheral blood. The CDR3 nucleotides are TGTGCCAGCAGTCCCGACGGGCAGGGGGCTAATGAAAAACTGTTTTTT. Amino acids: CASSPDGQGANEKLFF.